Listed below are T cell receptor beta chains from one sample, sequenced in a study of T cell repertoires in aging, cancer and after chemotherapy. TCRdb itself ran the multiplex PCR reads through MiXCR, one entry per CDR3 protein. The sample includes approximately 1,100 distinct CDR3 sequences, under 30% of them seen just once. The sample consisted of blood. All receptors come from a human donor with a solid tumor. The CDR3 runs from the conserved cysteine through the conserved F or W. A D gene is named only where the DNA matches it firmly. Expanded clones are given a class, and other clones once, few, many or no size at all.

d_gene | j_gene | abundance | v_gene | CDR3nt | CDR3aa
- | TRBJ1-1 | few | TRBV6-1 | TGTGCCAGCAGTGAAGCCTGGGGCACTGAAGCTTTCTTT | CASSEAWGTEAFF
TRBD2 | TRBJ2-5 | few | TRBV18 | TGTGCCAGCTCACCGACTAGCGGGGAAGAGACCCAGTACTTC | CASSPTSGEETQYF
- | TRBJ2-3 | medium-sized | TRBV10-3 | TGTGCCATCAGTGAGTCGAGACAAACAGATACGCAGTATTTT | CAISESRQTDTQYF
- | TRBJ2-7 | large | TRBV5-4 | TGTGCCAGCAGCTATGTTAGCTCCTACGAGCAGTACTTC | CASSYVSSYEQYF
TRBD2 | TRBJ2-7 | - | TRBV11-3 | TGTGCCAGCAGCTCTCAAGCGGGAGGCCCCCCCTACGAGCAGTACTTC | CASSSQAGGPPYEQYF
- | TRBJ1-6 | - | TRBV5-5 | TGTGCCAGCAGCTTGTTAAGGGGTAATTCACCCCTCCACTTT | CASSLLRGNSPLHF
- | TRBJ2-3 | few | TRBV5-1 | TGCGCCAGCAGCCCTTTAGTCGGAAGGAGCACAGATACGCAGTATTTT | CASSPLVGRSTDTQYF
TRBD2 | TRBJ2-1 | once | TRBV5-1 | TGCGCCAGCAGCTACGGGACTAGCGGTATAGTCGATGAGCAGTTCTTC | CASSYGTSGIVDEQFF
TRBD1 | TRBJ1-5 | large | TRBV30 | TGTGCCTGGAGTGGACAGGGGGTGATGCAGCCCCAGCATTTT | CAWSGQGVMQPQHF
TRBD1 | TRBJ1-1 | medium-sized | TRBV20-1 | TGCAGTGAACAGGGGCAGGCTGACACTGAAGCTTTCTTT | CSEQGQADTEAFF
- | TRBJ2-1 | - | TRBV6-5 | TGTGCCAGCAGTTACGGGACGGAGAACAATGAGCAGTTCTTC | CASSYGTENNEQFF
- | TRBJ1-2 | medium-sized | TRBV27 | TGTGCCAGCAGTTTAGTTCCGGTAATCTATGGCTACACCTTC | CASSLVPVIYGYTF
- | TRBJ1-6 | few | TRBV5-6 | TGTGCCAGCAGCGATCAGTGGGGTTCACCCCTCCACTTT | CASSDQWGSPLHF
TRBD1 | TRBJ2-1 | - | TRBV5-4 | TGTGCCAGGACGGACAGGGGGAGCAATGAGCAGTTCTTC | CARTDRGSNEQFF
- | TRBJ2-3 | once | TRBV5-6 | TGTGCCAGCAGTTTCAGACTAGTAAGCACAGATACGCAGTATTTT | CASSFRLVSTDTQYF
TRBD1 | TRBJ2-7 | few | TRBV11-2 | TGTGCCAGCAGTGTCTTGGTGGGACAGCAGTTCTACGAGCAGTACTTC | CASSVLVGQQFYEQYF
TRBD1 | TRBJ1-3 | - | TRBV6-1 | TGTGCCAGCACCGGGACAGGGTCTGGAAACACCATATATTTT | CASTGTGSGNTIYF
- | TRBJ2-1 | medium-sized | TRBV19 | TGTGCCAGTGGAGGGCGGGCCGCCTACAATGAGCAGTTCTTC | CASGGRAAYNEQFF
- | TRBJ2-5 | few | TRBV7-6 | TGTGCCAGCAGCTTAGCGTGGGGAGTAGACCAAGAGACCCAGTACTTC | CASSLAWGVDQETQYF
- | TRBJ1-2 | - | TRBV28 | TGTGCCAGCAGCCACCCGGGGGCAGGGGAAGGCTACACCTTC | CASSHPGAGEGYTF
- | TRBJ1-4 | few | TRBV19 | TGTGCCAGTATGGGGGATTATGAAAAACTGTTTTTT | CASMGDYEKLFF
- | TRBJ2-5 | few | TRBV6-5 | TGTGCCAGCACCCCCCCGGGGGCGAGTGAGACCCAGTACTTC | CASTPPGASETQYF
TRBD1 | TRBJ1-2 | medium-sized | TRBV20-1 | TGCAGTGCTAGAGGCCAGGGGGCGAGGGGCTACACCTTC | CSARGQGARGYTF
- | TRBJ1-2 | - | TRBV5-1 | TGCGCCAGCAGCTTGGCCGGGGAGGATGGCTACACCTTC | CASSLAGEDGYTF
TRBD1 | TRBJ1-5 | - | TRBV29-1 | TGCAGCGTTAGGCAGGGGGCCGATCAGCCCCAGCATTTT | CSVRQGADQPQHF
TRBD1 | TRBJ2-2 | few | TRBV7-9 | TGTGCCAGCAGCCCTCAGCCAGGGGGATTAACAGCCGGGGAGCTGTTTTTT | CASSPQPGGLTAGELFF
- | TRBJ1-2 | medium-sized | TRBV7-9 | TGTGCCAGCAGCTTAGAGATTTCGGGCAGGGGCGGAGGGGACTATGGCTACACCTTC | CASSLEISGRGGGDYGYTF
- | TRBJ2-7 | medium-sized | TRBV20-1 | TGCAGTGCTAGCCGTCCCGGGGGAATGGGGGACGAGCAGTACTTC | CSASRPGGMGDEQYF
TRBD1 | TRBJ1-2 | medium-sized | TRBV12-3/TRBV12-4 | TGTGCCAGCAGGGGGACAGGGTTCGGGGGCTACACCTTC | CASRGTGFGGYTF
TRBD2 | TRBJ2-1 | large | TRBV10-3 | TGTGCCATCAGTGACCATCTAGCGGGAGGGCCAACCGAGCAGTTCTTC | CAISDHLAGGPTEQFF
- | TRBJ2-5 | large | TRBV29-1 | TGCAGCTCCCAACTCGGGGAAGAGACCCAGTACTTC | CSSQLGEETQYF
TRBD1 | TRBJ2-7 | few | TRBV18 | TGTGCCAGCTCACCCCCATCCGGGACAGGGGTCTACGAGCAGTACTTC | CASSPPSGTGVYEQYF
- | TRBJ2-7 | medium-sized | TRBV6-1 | TGTGCCAGCACGGTTTTGATTCTAGGCTACGAGCAGTACTTC | CASTVLILGYEQYF
TRBD2 | TRBJ2-7 | - | TRBV5-8 | TGTGCCAGCAGGGGACTAGCGGCCTCTTACGAGCAGTACTTC | CASRGLAASYEQYF
- | TRBJ2-3 | few | TRBV5-6 | TGTGCCAGCAGCTCCGGGACCCAAGCCAGAGATACGCAGTATTTT | CASSSGTQARDTQYF
- | TRBJ2-2 | - | TRBV19 | TGTGCCAGCAGTATGCGGGTACTGGTCACCGGGGAGCTGTTTTTT | CASSMRVLVTGELFF
TRBD2 | TRBJ2-5 | - | TRBV15 | TGTGCCACCAGCACCCTTAGCGGGCTCCAGCAAGAGACCCAGTACTTC | CATSTLSGLQQETQYF